The 11 T cell receptor beta chains given below trace back to one sample, sequenced in a study of T-cell reconstitution after alpha-beta-depleted transplantation in children. A library of TCRbeta sequences, prepared with unique molecular identifiers, was generated. TCRdb called the PCR reads again in MiXCR, with one record for every CDR3 protein. Here the sample spans approximately 290,000 distinct CDR3 sequences, about 9.9% being singletons. Specimen: peripheral blood, collected 180 days after TCRalphabeta/CD19-depleted stem cell transplant. All receptors derive from a male patient aged 2-9 years who had a stem cell transplant for chronic granulomatous disease, so the T cells may come from the graft donor.

As for this clonotype: This may arise from a read error, as a much more abundant clone is one base away. The V call is TRBV15, the J call TRBJ2-2; D call uncertain. The germline CDR1 and CDR2 sequences are LNHNV and YYDKDF (reference sequence). The CDR3 is made up of 15 amino acids. CDR3 in amino acids: CATRRVRTNTGELFF. The DNA of the CDR3 is TGTGCCACCAGAAGAGTTAGAACGAACACCGGGGAGCTGTTTTTT.

This clonotype was seen many times. The chain uses TRBV11-1 and TRBJ2-1; 8 bases are shared with TRBD1. This CDR3 is built from 18 residues. Germline V gene sequence: CDR1 SGHAT, CDR2 FQDESV (reference sequence). J gave up 4 bases and V 3 bases, and 14 bases lay outside the gene matches. The CDR3 sequence: CASSFRGSLDRGYNEQFF. CDR3 nucleotide sequence: TGTGCCAGCAGCTTTAGGGGTTCCCTTGACAGGGGATACAATGAGCAGTTCTTC. The variable domain in full, with the rest retrieved from reference TRBV11-1 and TRBJ2-1, is EAEVAQSPRYKITEKSQAVAFWCDPISGHATLYWYRQILGQGPELLVQFQDESVVDDSQLPKDRFSAERLKGVDSTLKIQPAELGDSAMYLCASSFRGSLDRGYNEQFFGPGTRLTVL.

Ten or more counts support this clonotype. V usage is TRBV5-6 and J usage is TRBJ2-5; 11 bases are a match to TRBD1. Per the germline V gene, CDR1 is SGHDT and CDR2 is YYEEEE. The trim removed 1 base at V and 5 bases at J, leaving 7 bases unmatched. This CDR3 has 16 amino acids. This CDR3 reads CASSLFWTGGRETQYF. DNA for the CDR3: TGTGCCAGCAGCTTGTTTTGGACAGGGGGCAGGGAGACCCAGTACTTC.

Comments on this clonotype: A much larger clone lies one base from this, so it may be a read error. The chain combines TRBV5-5 with TRBJ2-7; possibly TRBD2 for D (6 bases). Per the germline V gene, CDR1 is SGHKS and CDR2 is YYEKEE (reference sequence). This CDR3 region has 14 residues. V was shortened by 1 base and J by 4 bases, with 12 bases between the two germline ends. CDR3 sequence (DNA): TGTGCCAGCAGCTTGATTTACGGGGGATACGAGCAGTACTTC. It is translated as CASSLIYGGYEQYF.

This clonotype was counted many times. The CDR3 DNA reads as TGTGCCACCAGCGGGGGTGGTAGCGGGAGTTTCAATGAGCAGTTCTTC. Its translation is CATSGGGSGSFNEQFF. V is TRBV15 and J is TRBJ2-1, with 9 nucleotides matching TRBD2. CDR3 length: 16 amino acids. Germline trimming cut 5 bases from V and 6 bases from J; bases unmatched to any gene: 11. Germline CDR1 is LNHNV and CDR2 is YYDKDF (reference sequence).

In regard to this clonotype: Just one base apart from a much larger clone, this may be a read error. The chain couples TRBV3-1 to TRBJ2-2; D possibly corresponds to TRBD2 (5 bases). There are 13 residues in the CDR3. Germline values: CDR1 LGHDT, CDR2 YNNKEL (reference sequence). The CDR3 region has the DNA TGTGCCAGCAGCCAGTGGTCGTCCGGGGAGCGGTTTTTT. Translation: CASSQWSSGERFF.

This clonotype was picked up many times. V is TRBV12-3 or TRBV12-4 and J is TRBJ2-1; D is unclear. The ends were cut back, 3 bases at V and 6 bases at J, with 9 bases in the middle. This CDR3 comprises 13 residues. The CDR3 loop is CASSFSPSNEQFF. In nucleotides, the CDR3 is TGTGCCAGCAGTTTTTCGCCGTCCAATGAGCAGTTCTTC.

This clonotype was counted at least ten times. The rearrangement links TRBV7-9 to TRBJ2-7, with TRBD1 matching over 8 bases. Per the germline V gene, CDR1 is SEHNR and CDR2 is FQNEAQ (reference sequence). The V gene end was trimmed by 5 bases and the J gene end by 3 bases; junction bases not matched to a gene: 9. The CDR3 has 15 residues. This CDR3 is CASSRTRGQNYEQYF. In DNA form, the CDR3 reads TGTGCCAGCAGCCGAACCAGGGGGCAGAACTACGAGCAGTACTTC.

This clonotype was counted once. The chain links TRBV20-1 to TRBJ2-5; a weak D match, TRBD2 (6 bases). Deletions cut 3 bases from V and 8 bases from J, with 25 bases between. CDR3 length: 16 residues. Germline V gene sequence: CDR1 DFQATT, CDR2 SNEGSKA (reference sequence). CDR3 DNA: TGCAGTGCTAGCCTCTTACTAGCCAAGTACCCAGACACCCAGTACTTC. Protein sequence: CSASLLLAKYPDTQYF.

In its sample, this clonotype was seen a few times. The rearrangement links TRBV18 to TRBJ2-2, with D perhaps matching TRBD2 (5 bases). Germline V gene lookup returns CDR1 KGHSH and CDR2 LQKENI. The CDR3 totals 15 residues. V was clipped by 3 bases and J by 9 bases, with 17 bases between them. CDR3 coding DNA: TGTGCCAGCTCACCGCCGGACTTACTGTGGAGGGAGCTGTTTTTT. It yields the protein CASSPPDLLWRELFF.

This clonotype was seen only a few times. This chain links TRBV5-4 with TRBJ2-1; 10 bases agree with TRBD2. Trimming cost V 5 bases and J 4 bases; bases outside gene matches: 3. The CDR3 length is 14 residues. CDR1 SGHNT and CDR2 YYREEE come from the germline V gene (reference sequence). CDR3 amino acids: CASSTLAGYNEQFF. Written as DNA, the CDR3 is TGTGCCAGCAGTACACTAGCGGGATACAATGAGCAGTTCTTC.